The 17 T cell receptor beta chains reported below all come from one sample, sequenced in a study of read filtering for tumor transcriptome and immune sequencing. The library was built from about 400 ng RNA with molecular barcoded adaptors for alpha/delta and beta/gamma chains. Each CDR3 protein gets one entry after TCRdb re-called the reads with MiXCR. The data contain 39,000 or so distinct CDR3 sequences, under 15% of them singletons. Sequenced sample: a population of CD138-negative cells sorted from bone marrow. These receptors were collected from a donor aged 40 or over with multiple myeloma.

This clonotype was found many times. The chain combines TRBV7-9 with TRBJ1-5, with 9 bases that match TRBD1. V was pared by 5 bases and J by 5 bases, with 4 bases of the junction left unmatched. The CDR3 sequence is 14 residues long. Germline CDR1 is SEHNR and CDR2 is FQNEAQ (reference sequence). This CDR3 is CASSADRGDQPQHF. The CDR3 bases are TGTGCCAGCAGCGCCGACAGGGGGGATCAGCCCCAGCATTTT.

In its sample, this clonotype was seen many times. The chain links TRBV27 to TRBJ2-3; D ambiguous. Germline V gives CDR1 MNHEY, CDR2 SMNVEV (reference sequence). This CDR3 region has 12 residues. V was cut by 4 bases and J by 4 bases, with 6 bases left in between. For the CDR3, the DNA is TGTGCCAGCAGTTCTGGGGCAGATACGCAGTATTTT. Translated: CASSSGADTQYF.

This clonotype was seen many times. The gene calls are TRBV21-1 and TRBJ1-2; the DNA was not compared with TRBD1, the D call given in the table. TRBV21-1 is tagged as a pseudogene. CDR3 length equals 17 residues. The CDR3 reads CASSPLGRIWGDDGYTF. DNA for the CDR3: TGTGCCAGCAGCCCCTTGGGGCGGATATGGGGGGATGATGGCTACACCTTC.

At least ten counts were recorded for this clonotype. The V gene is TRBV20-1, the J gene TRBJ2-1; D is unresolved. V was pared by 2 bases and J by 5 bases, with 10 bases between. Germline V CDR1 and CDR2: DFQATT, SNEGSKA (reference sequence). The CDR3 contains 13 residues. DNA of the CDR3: TGCAGTGCTAGAAAGGGCCATGACAATGAGCAGTTCTTC. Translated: CSARKGHDNEQFF.

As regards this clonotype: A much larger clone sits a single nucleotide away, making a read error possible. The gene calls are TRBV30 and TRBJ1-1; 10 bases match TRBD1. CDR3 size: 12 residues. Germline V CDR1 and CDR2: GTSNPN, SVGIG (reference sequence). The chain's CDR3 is CAWGTGDTGAFF. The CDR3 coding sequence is TGTGCCTGGGGGACAGGGGACACTGGAGCTTTCTTT.

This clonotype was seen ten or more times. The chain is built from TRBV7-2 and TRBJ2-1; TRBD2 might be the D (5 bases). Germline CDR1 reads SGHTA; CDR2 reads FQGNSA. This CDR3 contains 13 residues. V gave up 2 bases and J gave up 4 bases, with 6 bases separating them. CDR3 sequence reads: CASSLSGYNEQFF. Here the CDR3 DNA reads TGTGCCAGCAGCTTATCGGGATACAATGAGCAGTTCTTC.

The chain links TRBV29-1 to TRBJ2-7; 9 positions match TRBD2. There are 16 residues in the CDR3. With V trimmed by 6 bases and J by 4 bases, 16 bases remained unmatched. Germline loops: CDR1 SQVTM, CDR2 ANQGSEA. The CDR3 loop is CSVSELAGGPGYEQYF. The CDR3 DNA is TGCAGCGTGTCTGAGTTGGCGGGAGGGCCGGGATACGAGCAGTACTTC.

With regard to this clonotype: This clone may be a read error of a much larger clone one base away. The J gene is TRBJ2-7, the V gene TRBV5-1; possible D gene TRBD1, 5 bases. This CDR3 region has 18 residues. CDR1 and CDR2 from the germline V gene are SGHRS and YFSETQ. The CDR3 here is CASGLEPGSRGSLYEQYF. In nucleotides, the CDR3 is TGCGCCAGCGGCTTGGAGCCTGGCAGTAGGGGTTCTCTGTACGAGCAGTACTTC.

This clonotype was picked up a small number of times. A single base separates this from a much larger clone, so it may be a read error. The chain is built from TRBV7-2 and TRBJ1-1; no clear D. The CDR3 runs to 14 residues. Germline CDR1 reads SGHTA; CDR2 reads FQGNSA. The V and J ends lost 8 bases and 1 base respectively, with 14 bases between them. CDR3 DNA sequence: TGTGCCAGCGGCCTAGCCCCAGGGAACACTGAAGCTTTCTTT. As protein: CASGLAPGNTEAFF.

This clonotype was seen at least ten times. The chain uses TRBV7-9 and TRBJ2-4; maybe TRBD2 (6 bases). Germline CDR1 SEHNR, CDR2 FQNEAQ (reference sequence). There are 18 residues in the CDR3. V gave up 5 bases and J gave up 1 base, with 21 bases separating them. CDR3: CASSPSSGGIAAKNIQYF. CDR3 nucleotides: TGTGCCAGCAGCCCTTCCTCTGGGGGGATAGCGGCCAAAAACATTCAGTACTTC.

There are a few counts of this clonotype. The CDR3 region has the DNA TGCAGCGTTGACAGAACAGATACGCAGTATTTT. Protein: CSVDRTDTQYF. The chain joins TRBV29-1 to TRBJ2-3, with D unclear. CDR1 and CDR2 from the germline V gene are SQVTM and ANQGSEA. The V end was cut by 3 bases, the J end by 3 bases, with 4 bases between. The CDR3 totals 11 residues.

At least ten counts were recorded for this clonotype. CDR3 region: CASSLVGEQYF. The DNA of the CDR3 is TGTGCCAGCAGTTTAGTTGGCGAGCAGTACTTC. V usage is TRBV12-3 or TRBV12-4 and J usage is TRBJ2-7; no clear D gene. Trimming stripped 1 base from V and 6 bases from J, with 4 bases between. The CDR3 consists of 11 residues.

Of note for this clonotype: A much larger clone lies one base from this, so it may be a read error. The DNA for the CDR3 is TGTGCCTGGGGTGGGGTAGCGGGAGGCTCTGAGCAGTTCTTC. It codes for CAWGGVAGGSEQFF. The genes are TRBV30 and TRBJ2-1; 10 nucleotides line up with TRBD2. With V trimmed by 5 bases and J by 9 bases, 10 bases remained unmatched. There are 14 residues in the CDR3. Germline V gives CDR1 GTSNPN, CDR2 SVGIG (reference sequence).

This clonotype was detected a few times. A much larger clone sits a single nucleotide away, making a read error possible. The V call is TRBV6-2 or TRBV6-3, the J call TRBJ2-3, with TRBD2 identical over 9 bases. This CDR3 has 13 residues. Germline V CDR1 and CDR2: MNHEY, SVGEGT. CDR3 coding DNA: TGTGCCAGCAGAGGGACTAGCACAGATACGCGGTATTTT. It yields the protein CASRGTSTDTRYF.

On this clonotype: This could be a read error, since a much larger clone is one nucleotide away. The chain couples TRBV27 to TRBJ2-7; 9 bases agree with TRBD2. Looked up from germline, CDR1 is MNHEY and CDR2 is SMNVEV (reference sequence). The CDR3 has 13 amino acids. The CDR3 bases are TGTGCCAGCAGACCTAGCGGGACCTACCAGCAGTACTTC. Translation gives CASRPSGTYQQYF.

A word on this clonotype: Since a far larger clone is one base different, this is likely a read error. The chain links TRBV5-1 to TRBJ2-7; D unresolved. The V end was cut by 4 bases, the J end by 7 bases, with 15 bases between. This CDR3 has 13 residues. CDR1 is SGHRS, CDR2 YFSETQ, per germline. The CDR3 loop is CASSLELPNEQYF. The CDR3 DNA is TGCGCCAGCAGCCTGGAGTTGCCCAATGAGCAGTACTTC. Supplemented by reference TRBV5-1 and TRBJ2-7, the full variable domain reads KAGVTQTPRYLIKTRGQQVTLSCSPISGHRSVSWYQQTPGQGLQFLFEYFSETQRNKGNFPGRFSGRQFSNSRSEMNVSTLELGDSALYLCASSLELPNEQYFGPGTRLTVT.

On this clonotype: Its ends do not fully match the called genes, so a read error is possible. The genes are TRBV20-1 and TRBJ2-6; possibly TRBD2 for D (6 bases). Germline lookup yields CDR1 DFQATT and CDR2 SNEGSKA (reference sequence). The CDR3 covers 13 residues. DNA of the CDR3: TGCTGTGCTGTAGGGACTGGGGCCTACGTCCTGACTTTC. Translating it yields CCAVGTGAYVLTF.